Following are 27 T cell receptor beta chains from one sample sequenced in a study of T-cell reconstitution after alpha-beta-depleted transplantation in children. The authors prepared the TCRbeta library with unique molecular identifiers. TCRdb reprocessed the PCR reads via MiXCR and lists one record per CDR3 protein. This repertoire shows about 640,000 distinct CDR3 sequences, roughly 15% found once; its top ten account for 0.8% to 1.1%. Sample: PBMCs from the stem cell graft donor, taken from the stem cell graft. These receptor sequences come from a human donor who donated a stem cell graft to a child with acute myeloid leukemia.

The count of this clonotype is one. J is TRBJ1-4 and V is TRBV11-3; no clear D. Germline V gene sequence: CDR1 SGHNT, CDR2 YENEEA. The CDR3 contains 17 residues. Trimming cost V 0 bases and J 0 bases, with 11 bases left between them. Here the CDR3 reads CASSLDLVFATNEKLFF. CDR3 in DNA: TGTGCCAGCAGCTTAGATCTGGTCTTTGCAACTAATGAAAAACTGTTTTTT.

This clonotype was observed a handful of times. CDR3 protein: CAISDPRGQGVSGANVLTF. CDR3 nucleotides: TGTGCCATCAGTGACCCTAGGGGGCAGGGGGTCTCTGGGGCCAACGTCCTGACTTTC. The chain recombines TRBV10-3 with TRBJ2-6; TRBD1 matches 7 bases. The CDR3 has 19 residues. V lost 3 bases to trimming and J lost 0 bases; unmatched junction nucleotides: 11. In germline, CDR1 is ENHRY, CDR2 SYGVKD.

The chain couples TRBV5-6 to TRBJ2-6; the D is unclear. The CDR3 runs 16 residues. The germline CDR1 and CDR2 sequences are SGHDT and YYEEEE. The V end was cut by 2 bases, the J end by 0 bases, with 9 bases between. CDR3 amino acids: CASSFLSASGANVLTF. CDR3 in DNA: TGTGCCAGCAGCTTTCTGTCAGCCTCTGGGGCCAACGTCCTGACTTTC.

The table lists this clonotype with a count of one. The rearrangement uses TRBV7-9 and TRBJ1-1; D may be TRBD1 (6 bases). Trimming took 2 bases from V and 3 from J, leaving 16 bases between them. This CDR3 region has 16 residues. CDR1 SEHNR and CDR2 FQNEAQ come from the germline V gene (reference sequence). CDR3 coding DNA: TGTGCCAGCAGCTTAATCAGGGGCCCCCGGGACACTGAAGCTTTCTTT. Protein sequence: CASSLIRGPRDTEAFF.

This clonotype was detected many times. This chain connects TRBV6-1 to TRBJ2-7, with D possibly matching TRBD1 (5 bases). V lost 6 bases and J 1 base, leaving 13 bases between the germline ends. CDR1 and CDR2 from the germline V gene are MNHNS and SASEGT. The CDR3 length is 14 residues. The CDR3 reads CASRIQDKSYEQYF. The CDR3 coding sequence is TGTGCCAGCAGGATACAGGATAAGTCCTACGAGCAGTACTTC.

This clonotype was seen more than once but under ten times. This chain joins TRBV4-1 and TRBJ2-7; the D is unclear. This CDR3 comprises 14 residues. V was shortened by 3 bases and J by 0 bases, with 9 bases between the two germline ends. CDR1 and CDR2 from the germline V gene are MGHRA and YSYEKL. The CDR3 is CASSQIFSSYEQYV. CDR3 coding DNA: TGCGCCAGCAGCCAGATATTCAGCTCCTACGAGCAGTACGTC.

Many counts were recorded for this clonotype. This sequence joins TRBV12-3 or TRBV12-4 and TRBJ2-5; no clear D. Deletions cut 6 bases from V and 5 bases from J, with 10 bases between. The CDR3 has 12 amino acids. In DNA form, the CDR3 reads TGTGCCAGCAGCAGAAGGGTGGAGACCCAGTACTTC. Translated: CASSRRVETQYF.

Ten or more counts support this clonotype. The chain carries TRBV6-5 and TRBJ1-2; 7 bases are a match to TRBD1. The CDR3 extends over 15 amino acids. From germline, CDR1 is MNHEY and CDR2 SVGAGI. V trimming: 2 bases; J trimming: 6 bases; junction bases outside the gene matches: 9. CDR3 region: CASSYGARGLDGYTF. DNA for the CDR3: TGTGCCAGCAGTTACGGAGCGAGGGGGCTAGATGGCTACACCTTC.

There are a few counts of this clonotype. The chain is built from TRBV12-3 or TRBV12-4 and TRBJ1-2; maybe TRBD1 (5 bases). V lost 6 bases and J lost 2, with 13 bases in between. CDR3 size: 14 residues. The CDR3 DNA follows: TGTGCCAGCAGACTCGGCAGGGCCAACTATGGCTACACCTTC. This codes for CASRLGRANYGYTF.

The V call is TRBV20-1, the J call TRBJ2-1; 7 bases map to TRBD2. The CDR3 contains 14 residues. J lost 3 bases, V lost 4 bases, and 6 bases had no gene match. The V gene's germline CDR1 is DFQATT and CDR2 SNEGSKA (reference sequence). CDR3: CSATRDYLYNEQFF. CDR3 DNA sequence: TGCAGTGCTACCCGGGACTACCTCTACAATGAGCAGTTCTTC.

The chain has TRBV20-1 and TRBJ1-6, with TRBD1 matching 7 bases. This CDR3 is built from 15 residues. CDR1 is DFQATT, CDR2 SNEGSKA, per germline (reference sequence). Trimming cost V 3 bases and J 7 bases; bases outside gene matches: 9. The CDR3 protein is CSASNAGTANSPLHF. The CDR3 coding sequence is TGCAGTGCTAGTAACGCCGGGACAGCCAATTCACCCCTCCACTTT.

This clonotype was seen ten or more times. The chain employs TRBV7-2 and TRBJ2-3, with TRBD2 matching 8 bases. V gave up 3 bases and J gave up 7 bases; unmatched junction bases: 9. The CDR3 runs 15 residues. CDR1 SGHTA and CDR2 FQGNSA come from the germline V gene. The CDR3 DNA is TGTGCCAGCAGCTTCTACGGGGGGGCCGGATATACGCAGTATTTT. It encodes CASSFYGGAGYTQYF.

Comment on this clonotype: This may arise from a read error, as a much more abundant clone is one base away. The CDR3 bases are TGCAGTGCTGTGGGTAGGAGCTATGGCTTCACCTTC. Protein product: CSAVGRSYGFTF. J is TRBJ1-2 and V is TRBV20-1; D is undetermined. The CDR3 is 12 amino acids. Germline V gene data show CDR1 as DFQATT and CDR2 as SNEGSKA (reference sequence).

This clonotype appeared a few times. The rearrangement uses TRBV6-2 or TRBV6-3 and TRBJ1-3; no clear D gene. Germline V gene sequence: CDR1 MNHEY, CDR2 SVGEGT. The CDR3 extends over 17 amino acids. The germline V and J ends were trimmed by 0 bases and 2 bases, with 14 bases remaining between them. The CDR3 region is CASSYSGRAGTGNTIYF. CDR3 nucleotide sequence: TGTGCCAGCAGTTACTCTGGTCGGGCCGGAACTGGAAACACCATATATTTT.

The J gene is TRBJ2-1, the V gene TRBV11-3; tentative D call: TRBD2 (6 bases). Looked up from germline, CDR1 is SGHNT and CDR2 is YENEEA. The ends were cut back, 5 bases at V and 5 bases at J, with 16 bases in the middle. The CDR3 consists of 15 residues. CDR3 in amino acids: CASSLGGAGNNEQFF. The CDR3 bases are TGTGCCAGCAGCCTCGGCGGGGCCGGGAACAATGAGCAGTTCTTC.

This sequence joins TRBV11-2 and TRBJ1-1, with D unclear. CDR3 length: 12 amino acids. CDR1 SGHAT and CDR2 FQNNGV come from the germline V gene. The V gene lost 5 bases and the J gene lost 8 bases, with 12 bases spanning the gap. The DNA for the CDR3 is TGTGCCAGCAGCCCGGAAAGTCGCGAAGCTTTCTTT. As protein: CASSPESREAFF.

This clonotype came up many times. This CDR3 is CASSVGGQGSNPLHF. CDR3 coding DNA: TGTGCCAGCAGCGTAGGGGGACAGGGGTCCAACCCCCTCCACTTT. The chain couples TRBV9 to TRBJ1-6; 10 bases are shared with TRBD1. The germline V gene has CDR1 SGDLS and CDR2 YYNGEE. This CDR3 spans 15 amino acids. V dropped 0 bases and J dropped 13; count of bases not matched to a gene: 7. Supplemented by reference TRBV9 and TRBJ1-6, the full variable domain reads DSGVTQTPKHLITATGQRVTLRCSPRSGDLSVYWYQQSLDQGLQFLIQYYNGEERAKGNILERFSAQQFPDLHSELNLSSLELGDSALYFCASSVGGQGSNPLHFGNGTRLTVT.

The table lists this clonotype with many counts. The rearrangement uses TRBV6-5 and TRBJ1-1; D ambiguous. Germline lookup yields CDR1 MNHEY and CDR2 SVGAGI. The germline V and J ends were trimmed by 4 bases and 4 bases, with 25 bases remaining between them. The CDR3 runs to 18 residues. The CDR3 loop is CASSSPGSSEFSSTEAFF. The CDR3, as DNA: TGTGCCAGCAGTTCGCCAGGATCCTCTGAATTTTCAAGCACTGAAGCTTTCTTT.

This clonotype turned up a few times. The chain carries TRBV5-1 and TRBJ2-5; the D gene is possibly TRBD2 (7 bases). Trimming shortened V by 4 bases and J by 2 bases, and 15 bases separated the two germline ends. The germline gives CDR1 SGHRS, CDR2 YFSETQ. The CDR3 is 15 amino acids. The CDR3 coding sequence is TGCGCCAGCAGCCCCGTGGGGGGGCTTCAAGAGACCCAGTACTTC. Translation: CASSPVGGLQETQYF.

In this sample, this clonotype turned up many times. The chain recombines TRBV5-1 with TRBJ2-1; TRBD2 agrees at 8 bases. Germline-derived CDR1 and CDR2 are SGHRS and YFSETQ. The V and J ends lost 3 bases and 4 bases, in that order; junction bases with no gene match: 6. The CDR3 spans 15 residues. CDR3 bases: TGCGCCAGCAGCTACGGTGGCGGGGGGTACAATGAGCAGTTCTTC. This gives the protein CASSYGGGGYNEQFF. Filled out from reference TRBV5-1 and TRBJ2-1, the complete variable domain reads KAGVTQTPRYLIKTRGQQVTLSCSPISGHRSVSWYQQTPGQGLQFLFEYFSETQRNKGNFPGRFSGRQFSNSRSEMNVSTLELGDSALYLCASSYGGGGYNEQFFGPGTRLTVL.

This clonotype was found many times. The rearrangement uses TRBV29-1 and TRBJ2-1, with a possible D match to TRBD1 (7 bases). The CDR3 covers 15 residues. Germline CDR1 reads SQVTM; CDR2 reads ANQGSEA. V was shortened by 3 bases and J by 1 base, with 13 bases between the two germline ends. CDR3 DNA: TGCAGCGTTGAGGAGGGGGCCGGATCCTACAATGAGCAGTTCTTC. This codes for CSVEEGAGSYNEQFF.

This clonotype has at least ten counts. The rearrangement links TRBV11-1 to TRBJ2-3; no reliable D call. V was clipped by 5 bases and J by 6 bases, with 27 bases between them. The CDR3 sequence is 18 residues long. Germline V gives CDR1 SGHAT, CDR2 FQDESV (reference sequence). CDR3 in amino acids: CASSPPGSASRVSDTQYF. CDR3 in DNA: TGTGCCAGCAGCCCCCCTGGGTCGGCATCGCGTGTTTCGGATACGCAGTATTTT.

This clonotype was observed a few times. The rearrangement links TRBV10-3 to TRBJ1-1; no firm D call. The germline CDR1 and CDR2 sequences are ENHRY and SYGVKD. The CDR3 is made up of 13 amino acids. The V end was cut by 7 bases, the J end by 0 bases, with 9 bases between. CDR3 sequence: CAITDKLNTEAFF. CDR3 bases: TGTGCCATCACCGACAAGTTGAACACTGAAGCTTTCTTT.

This clonotype turned up a few times. This chain connects TRBV20-1 to TRBJ1-5, with D maybe TRBD1 (6 bases). The ends were cut back, 3 bases at V and 5 bases at J, with 35 bases in the middle. The CDR3 has 21 residues. Germline V gene data show CDR1 as DFQATT and CDR2 as SNEGSKA (reference sequence). CDR3 DNA sequence: TGCAGTGCTAGCCCCTTGACAGGCGAGCTGCTGAGAGGTTTAGACTATCAGCCCCAGCATTTT. Its translation is CSASPLTGELLRGLDYQPQHF.

This rearrangement joins TRBV7-6 to TRBJ1-2, with D possibly being TRBD1 (6 bases). CDR3 length equals 18 residues. CDR1 is SGHVS and CDR2 is FNYEAQ in the germline V gene. The V end was cut by 1 base, the J end by 8 bases, with 26 bases between. The CDR3 region has the DNA TGTGCCAGCAGCTTAGAAATTGTGCCGGGCCAGAGAGGGGGGGGCTACACCTTC. Protein: CASSLEIVPGQRGGGYTF.

This clonotype was seen repeatedly, ten times or more. The gene calls are TRBV9 and TRBJ2-7; D may be TRBD1 or TRBD2 (6 bases each). Deletions cut 4 bases from V and 4 bases from J, with 15 bases between. Germline V lookup: CDR1 SGDLS, CDR2 YYNGEE. There are 14 residues in the CDR3. The CDR3 loop reads CASSRGEEVYEQYV. CDR3 bases: TGTGCCAGCAGCAGGGGGGAGGAGGTTTACGAGCAGTACGTC.

V usage is TRBV20-1 and J usage is TRBJ2-2, with D perhaps assigned TRBD1 or TRBD2 (5 bases each). The germline V and J ends were trimmed by 2 bases and 7 bases, with 20 bases remaining between them. Germline V gives CDR1 DFQATT, CDR2 SNEGSKA (reference sequence). This CDR3 has 16 residues. The CDR3 DNA follows: TGCAGTGCTAGACCTCCCTCCTCCGGGACCAACGGGGAGCTGTTTTTT. This translates into CSARPPSSGTNGELFF.